This T cell receptor beta chain is drawn from a study of cytomegalovirus exposure and HLA in healthy donors. Study-level results: Cytomegalovirus association was assigned to approximately 160 TCR beta chains.

The PCR contained 60 Vbeta and 13 Jbeta primers. Original methodology: The authors later counted 75 million to 90 million unique TCR beta chains, 9.5 million to 13 million of them shared. Only in-frame clones appear in the TCRdb table, and some are missing; sequencing was by immunoSEQ multiplex PCR. V and J calls and clone size come straight from that table; D and trimming were deduced from the DNA. The table includes 55,000 to 75,000 clones, 60% to 65% detected once. As to this clone: The target antigen is unknown.

The CDR3 length is 15 residues. V lost 8 bases, J lost 4 bases, and 18 bases lay in between. From germline, CDR1 is KGHSH and CDR2 LQKENI. The chain recombines TRBV18 with TRBJ1-3; D is ambiguous. This clonotype originated in a man aged 25-45 years in good health and CMV-seronegative. What was sequenced was PBMCs. CDR3 bases: TGTGCCAGCCTTCTAGCTGAGGGAATCGGAAACACCATATATTTT. It codes for CASLLAEGIGNTIYF. Looking up the rest from reference TRBV18 and TRBJ1-3 gives the full variable domain: NAGVMQNPRHLVRRRGQEARLRCSPMKGHSHVYWYRQLPEEGLKFMVYLQKENIIDESGMPKERFSAEFPKEGPSILRIQQVVRGDSAAYFCASLLAEGIGNTIYFGEGSWLTVV.